The T cell receptor beta chain described here comes from a study of blood T cell repertoires in COVID-19. TCRdb keeps only in-frame clones here, not all; method: immunoSEQ multiplex PCR. The table has about 290,000 clones, around 90% seen once. The sample comprised PBMCs or T cells enriched from blood (not recorded which). The TCR was taken from a woman aged 40 to 50 who had recovered from COVID-19.

The CDR3 DNA reads as TGCGCCAGCAGTGATTCTAATTCCGGGACAGGGGCAGCTTTCTTT. Translating it yields CASSDSNSGTGAAFF. J is TRBJ1-1 and V is TRBV10-1, with TRBD1 identical over 10 bases. Per germline, CDR1 WNHNN and CDR2 SYGVQD (reference sequence). With V trimmed by 3 bases and J by 10 bases, 11 bases remained unmatched. The CDR3 covers 15 residues.